The entry below gives a single T cell receptor (beta chain) sequence along with its context. What it binds is unknown. The source of the sample is a study of T cell responses to AZD1222 COVID-19 vaccine. Study details: Timing groups of about 4 and about 12 weeks for second doses were pooled. The study's findings and limits: Nearly half of unique spike-specific TCRs reportedly avoided B.1.351 and B.1.1.7 mutated regions.

The CDR3 is 15 residues long. The V segment lost 4 bases and the J segment 8 bases; nucleotides outside the gene matches: 10. Per germline, CDR1 KGHSH and CDR2 LQKENI. TCRdb's copy holds only in-frame clones and misses some; the assay was immunoSEQ multiplex PCR. The repertoire holds 86,000 or so clones, with 90% as singletons. This sequence originates from an adult in good health. This chain uses TRBV18 with TRBJ1-3; 8 positions match TRBD1. This specimen consisted of peripheral blood, obtained on day 0 of AZD1222 vaccination. The CDR3 coding sequence is TGTGCCAGCTCACTACTGACAGGGGCTCTCGACACCATATATTTT. Translating it yields CASSLLTGALDTIYF.